This TCR beta chain originates from a study of cytomegalovirus exposure and HLA in healthy donors. Study summary: The same platform as the roughly 670 first-cohort repertoires was used for the 100 to 150 validation repertoires, a later analysis reported. Study findings and constraints: Per published reports, the classifier diagnosed cytomegalovirus status with high specificity and sensitivity. According to a subsequent analysis, TCR clusters identified in the first cohort showed a tendency to co-occur across the approximately 120 validation repertoires. Cytomegalovirus-associated status was assigned to roughly 160 TCR beta chains.

The CDR3 runs to 17 residues. The V gene end was trimmed by 9 bases and the J gene end by 0 bases; junction bases not matched to a gene: 17. Germline V lookup: CDR1 MDHEN, CDR2 SYDVKM. The sample holds one count of this clone. The antigen remains undetermined. The data were produced by immunoSEQ multiplex PCR, yet TCRdb's version contains in-frame clones alone and is incomplete. The data show 65,000 or so clones, with 94% seen just once and 4% to 5.5% held by the top ten. The source of this sequence is a young man in good health and CMV-seropositive. The sample was PBMCs. This sequence joins TRBV28 and TRBJ2-7; 7 nucleotides match TRBD2. The CDR3 loop is CARRVTAGTGSSYEQYF. CDR3 DNA sequence: TGTGCCAGACGCGTAACAGCGGGAACCGGCAGCTCCTACGAGCAGTACTTC.